This T cell receptor beta chain emerged from a study of T cell repertoires in cytomegalovirus infection. Study as a whole: Carrying CMV and the relevant HLA type showed in public TCR beta signatures.

This clonotype has a count of ten or more. TCRdb re-called the reads through MiXCR, storing one row per CDR3 protein. The table records roughly 630,000 distinct CDR3 sequences, about 24% of them present only once. V lost 2 bases and J lost 4, with 8 bases in between. Germline V gives CDR1 MNHEY, CDR2 SMNVEV (reference sequence). The length of the CDR3 is 13 residues. Sequencing was carried out using CD8+ T cells from PBMCs. The source is a human donor in good health (CMV status not recorded). Some clones in this sample may be carry-over from other donors' samples. This chain joins TRBV27 and TRBJ1-2; D remains unclear. The CDR3 loop reads CASSLTRFYGYTF. DNA for the CDR3: TGTGCCAGCAGTTTAACCAGGTTCTATGGCTACACCTTC.